The rows below give T cell receptor beta chains drawn from one sample of a study of cytomegalovirus exposure and HLA in healthy donors. TCRdb's table, derived via immunoSEQ multiplex PCR, lists solely in-frame clones and lacks some. The table records some 65,000 clones, around 80% of them present only once. What was sequenced was PBMCs. All receptors derive from a girl between 10 and 17 years old in good health and CMV-seropositive. Each CDR3 is given with its conserved first and last residue. D genes are given only for firm matches. Clone size is stated in some rows and not others, as once, few, many or a class when expanded.

>TRBJ2-1|TRBD2|NA|TRBV7-9
CASSLGGDEQFF
TGTGCCAGCAGCTTGGGAGGGGATGAGCAGTTCTTC
>TRBJ2-1|TRBD2|NA|TRBV7-9
CASSSPGIVGGDKFF
TGTGCCAGCAGCTCTCCGGGAATAGTGGGGGGGGATAAGTTCTTC
>TRBJ1-3|NA|NA|TRBV15
CATSTGVTPGNTIYF
TGTGCCACCAGTACGGGGGTTACACCTGGAAACACCATATATTTT
>TRBJ2-1|NA|NA|TRBV5-4
CASSLRDRAYNEQFF
TGTGCCAGCAGCCTGCGAGACAGAGCCTACAATGAGCAGTTCTTC
>TRBJ1-2|TRBD1|once|TRBV29-1
CSVTRTGPNYGYTF
TGCAGCGTGACCCGGACAGGGCCAAACTATGGCTACACCTTC
>TRBJ1-1|TRBD1|NA|TRBV5-6
CASTNRDRGLGGEAFF
TGTGCCAGCACCAACCGGGACAGGGGGCTCGGTGGTGAAGCTTTCTTT
>TRBJ1-4|TRBD1|NA|TRBV5-1
CASSKQGAGEKLFF
TGCGCCAGCAGCAAACAGGGGGCGGGTGAAAAACTGTTTTTT
>TRBJ1-4|NA|NA|TRBV15
CATSRDGQVAEKLFF
TGTGCCACCAGCAGAGATGGCCAGGTGGCTGAAAAACTGTTTTTT
>TRBJ2-5|NA|NA|TRBV21-1
CASSHANGGETQYF
TGTGCCAGCAGCCACGCTAACGGGGGAGAGACCCAGTACTTC
>TRBJ2-7|TRBD1|NA|TRBV5-1
CASSKGTGGPYEQYF
TGCGCCAGCAGCAAAGGGACAGGGGGCCCCTACGAGCAGTACTTC
>TRBJ2-7|TRBD2|NA|TRBV4-3
CASSQRIGPGGFDGEQYF
TGCGCCAGCAGCCAACGAATAGGGCCGGGAGGGTTCGATGGCGAGCAGTACTTC
>TRBJ2-5|NA|NA|TRBV19
CASKARGFETQYF
TGTGCCAGTAAAGCCAGGGGATTTGAGACCCAGTACTTC
>TRBJ1-1|NA|NA|TRBV5-1
CASSLATGNTEAFF
TGCGCCAGCAGCTTGGCGACGGGGAACACTGAAGCTTTCTTT
>TRBJ2-7|NA|NA|TRBV28
CASSFEGGEQYF
TGTGCCAGCAGTTTCGAGGGAGGCGAGCAGTACTTC
>TRBJ1-5|NA|NA|TRBV4-3
CASSQEDTDVSGDQPQHF
TGCGCCAGCAGCCAAGAAGATACAGACGTATCAGGGGATCAGCCCCAGCATTTT
>TRBJ2-3|TRBD1|NA|TRBV30
CAWSAQTGGFTDTQYF
TGTGCCTGGAGTGCCCAGACAGGGGGGTTCACAGATACGCAGTATTTT
>TRBJ1-3|TRBD1|NA|TRBV6-6
CASRPGTDSGNTIYF
TGTGCCAGCAGACCCGGGACAGACTCTGGAAACACCATATATTTT
>TRBJ2-1|TRBD2|NA|TRBV6-5
CASSPLAGVDNEQFF
TGTGCCAGCAGTCCTCTAGCGGGAGTTGACAATGAGCAGTTCTTC
>TRBJ2-5|NA|once|TRBV29-1
CSVSQGHETQYF
TGCAGCGTCTCTCAGGGGCACGAGACCCAGTACTTC
>TRBJ2-2|TRBD2|NA|TRBV28
CASSAPRTSGSRSGELFF
TGTGCCAGCAGTGCGCCCCGAACTAGCGGGAGTAGATCCGGGGAGCTGTTTTTT
>TRBJ1-2|NA|NA|TRBV4-1
CASSQDNTGTYRPYGYTF
TGCGCCAGCAGCCAAGACAACACCGGGACATATCGACCTTATGGCTACACCTTC
>TRBJ2-1|NA|NA|TRBV29-1
CSLSSYNEQFF
TGCAGCCTATCCTCCTACAATGAGCAGTTCTTC
>TRBJ2-7|NA|NA|TRBV19
CASSTGPGTAEQYF
TGTGCCAGTTCTACAGGGCCGGGGACGGCCGAGCAGTACTTC
>TRBJ2-2|NA|NA|TRBV7-6
CASSLVPGKATGELFF
TGTGCCAGCAGCTTAGTTCCGGGGAAGGCGACCGGGGAGCTGTTTTTT
>TRBJ1-6|NA|NA|TRBV30
CAWSPGGLRPLHF
TGTGCCTGGAGCCCGGGGGGACTCCGGCCCCTCCACTTT
>TRBJ1-2|NA|NA|TRBV25-1
CASSESGYGYTF
TGTGCCAGCAGTGAATCCGGGTATGGCTACACCTTC
>TRBJ2-5|TRBD1|NA|TRBV7-7
CASSSGQGRQETQYF
TGTGCCAGCAGCTCCGGACAGGGGAGACAAGAGACCCAGTACTTC
>TRBJ2-4|TRBD1|few|TRBV7-9
CASSFGQGNIQYF
TGTGCCAGCAGCTTCGGACAGGGAAACATTCAGTACTTC
>TRBJ2-7|NA|NA|TRBV18
CASSPGRYEQYF
TGTGCCAGCTCACCAGGCAGATACGAGCAGTACTTC
>TRBJ2-7|NA|NA|TRBV28
CASSRLGYRGVYEQYF
TGTGCCAGCAGCCGACTAGGTTACAGGGGTGTTTACGAGCAGTACTTC
>TRBJ2-1|NA|NA|TRBV7-9
CASSLAGGSGIASYNEQFF
TGTGCCAGCAGCTTAGCAGGAGGCTCCGGGATAGCCTCCTACAATGAGCAGTTCTTC
>TRBJ2-3|TRBD2|NA|TRBV30
CALAGATDTQYF
TGTGCATTAGCGGGGGCCACAGATACGCAGTATTTT
>TRBJ1-2|TRBD1|NA|TRBV10-3
CAISESSTGAPGYTF
TGTGCCATCAGTGAGTCGTCAACAGGGGCGCCCGGCTACACCTTC
>TRBJ2-7|NA|NA|TRBV30
CAWSVDEASEQYF
TGTGCCTGGAGTGTCGACGAGGCCTCCGAGCAGTACTTC
>TRBJ2-2|TRBD2|NA|TRBV5-4
CASSLGLAGGETGELFF
TGTGCCAGCAGTTTAGGACTAGCGGGAGGGGAAACCGGGGAGCTGTTTTTT
>TRBJ2-7|TRBD2|NA|TRBV27
CASSFKRGASYEQYF
TGTGCCAGCAGTTTCAAGCGGGGGGCCTCCTACGAGCAGTACTTC
>TRBJ1-5|NA|few|TRBV6-6
CASSTNRDSNQPQHF
TGTGCCAGCAGTACTAACAGGGATAGCAATCAGCCCCAGCATTTT
>TRBJ2-1|TRBD2|NA|TRBV7-9
CASSLGLAVSHNEQFF
TGTGCCAGCAGCTTGGGACTAGCGGTTTCCCACAATGAGCAGTTCTTC
>TRBJ2-3|TRBD2|once|TRBV9
CASSRAGAYTDTQYF
TGTGCCAGCTCCCGAGCGGGGGCCTACACAGATACGCAGTATTTT
>TRBJ1-1|NA|NA|TRBV29-1
CSVEAVAGNTEAFF
TGCAGCGTTGAAGCGGTCGCGGGTAACACTGAAGCTTTCTTT
>TRBJ1-1|TRBD1|NA|TRBV29-1
CSVGQGPGTEAFF
TGCAGCGTTGGACAGGGGCCGGGGACTGAAGCTTTCTTT
>TRBJ2-1|TRBD2|NA|TRBV30
CASASGRSFHDEQFF
TGTGCCAGCGCTAGCGGGAGAAGCTTTCACGATGAGCAGTTCTTC
>TRBJ1-6|TRBD1|NA|TRBV6-6
CASKGTGDRGNSPLHF
TGTGCCAGCAAGGGGACAGGGGACCGAGGTAATTCACCCCTCCACTTT
>TRBJ2-7|NA|NA|TRBV21-1
CASSTGQIVYEQYF
TGTGCCAGCAGCACTGGACAGATAGTATACGAGCAGTACTTC
>TRBJ2-2|TRBD1|NA|TRBV7-2
CASSMGDRRGELFF
TGTGCCAGCAGCATGGGGGACAGAAGGGGGGAGCTGTTTTTT
>TRBJ1-6|NA|NA|TRBV6-5
CASSFLLGGGNSPLHF
TGTGCCAGCAGTTTCCTGCTCGGGGGTGGTAATTCACCCCTCCACTTT
>TRBJ2-1|NA|NA|TRBV10-3
CAITDRQNNEQFF
TGTGCCATCACAGACAGGCAGAACAATGAGCAGTTCTTC
>TRBJ1-5|NA|NA|TRBV21-1
CASSSEKQPQHF
TGTGCCAGCAGCAGCGAGAAACAGCCCCAGCATTTT
>TRBJ1-2|NA|NA|TRBV5-6
CASSNSHLYGYTF
TGTGCCAGCTCGAACAGCCACCTCTATGGCTACACCTTC
>TRBJ2-2|NA|NA|TRBV10-1
CASSDIIPGELFF
TGCGCCAGCAGCGACATAATACCCGGGGAGCTGTTTTTT
>TRBJ1-2|NA|NA|TRBV28
CASSLSYYGYTF
TGTGCCAGCAGTCTCTCTTACTATGGCTACACCTTC
>TRBJ2-1|NA|once|TRBV25-1
CASQRSGYNEQFF
TGTGCCAGCCAAAGGAGCGGCTACAATGAGCAGTTCTTC
>TRBJ2-7|TRBD1|NA|TRBV28
CASSPWDRDIAEQYF
TGTGCCAGCAGTCCTTGGGACAGGGACATCGCCGAGCAGTACTTC
>TRBJ1-5|TRBD1|NA|TRBV30
CAWSGEDRGHQPQHF
TGTGCCTGGAGTGGGGAGGACAGGGGGCATCAGCCCCAGCATTTT
>TRBJ2-2|TRBD1|NA|TRBV5-1
CASSSRTGGNTGELFF
TGCGCCAGCAGCAGCCGGACAGGGGGCAACACCGGGGAGCTGTTTTTT